This T cell receptor (beta chain) derives from a study of T cell responses to AZD1222 COVID-19 vaccine (dated by TCRdb to about 2021). The study in broad terms: TCR sequencing covered over 230 trial participants: 207 given two doses of AZD1222 and 26 given two doses of MenACWY control vaccine. Trial participants were enrolled by age into 18-55, 56-69 and 70-plus year subgroups, with about 150, 27 and 61 TCR-sequenced participants respectively. What the study reported, not specific to this receptor: Most participants were white British and females outnumbered males, and the authors suggested that clonal diversity may have been underestimated. Epitopes outside the regions mutated in the B.1.351 and B.1.1.7 variants were reportedly recognized by nearly half of the unique spike-specific TCRs. Only six AZD1222 recipients were SARS-CoV-2 seropositive at baseline, limiting conclusions about previously exposed vaccinees. In the small 56-69-year group, the increase in depth fell short of significance, most likely because of low power. Because no day 14 peak-response samples were available, repertoires were characterized only after the peak T cell response. The whole spike protein was spanned by vaccine-associated CD4 TCRs, and dominant responses were seen in regions 160-218 and 743-854. Spike-specific TCR breadth and depth rose significantly after two AZD1222 doses compared with day 0 and with MenACWY recipients.

Worth noting for this clone: Its cognate antigen has yet to be identified. No much larger clonotype is one base removed from it; base qualities were not supplied.

The time point label here, explained by the study, means: about 28 days (+/-7) after the second vaccine dose. The sample's treatment or condition label, decoded: meningococcal conjugate vaccine given as trial control. Vaccinee samples were obtained from the UK trials COV001 and COV002, which included a single-blind randomized controlled phase 2/3 trial of AZD1222 (ChAdOx1 nCoV-19) in healthy adults. For TCRbeta chain sequencing, PBMC samples from trial participants were taken at day 0 and at day 28 after the second dose. The CDR3 regions of human TCRbeta chains were subjected to immunosequencing. The original methods were these. Repertoire TCRs were matched against a reference library of SARS-CoV-2-specific TCRs generated with the MIRA antigen-specificity platform. Breadth was defined as the fraction of unique TCRs that were SARS-CoV-2-associated. Depth was defined as the fraction of total T cells that were SARS-CoV-2-associated. Using the MIRA data, each spike-specific TCR was assigned both to the spike region to which the TCR was reactive and to a CD4 or CD8 class. Log10-transformed breadth and depth values were compared by one-way ANOVA with Sidak's multiple comparisons tests. Here the immuneACCESS table is served through TCRdb, limited to in-frame sequences with V and J called. Missing clones are a known gap in these copies; in checked studies unresolved V genes cover under half, and the rest lacks a known reason. That table gives V, J and clone size, and the DNA gave D and trimming. For this sample the table gives some 80,000 clones, of which more than 60% were detected only once. Clones ranked in the top ten supply about 26% of the sample.

The germline V gene supplies CDR1 SGHTA and CDR2 FQGNSA. The CDR3 covers 13 residues, taking in both the cysteine and the phenylalanine. CDR3 DNA only is kept here, 39 bases in frame from base 1. Trimming costs V 3 bases and J 6 bases, and their ends lie 11 bases apart. The material was peripheral blood, obtained 28 days after the second dose of the MenACWY control vaccine. The V and J segments used are TRBV7-2 and TRBJ1-2; the D gene assignment is ambiguous. This receptor was taken from an adult who received the MenACWY meningococcal vaccine as a control. The DNA reads as follows: TGTGCCAGCAGCTTCTCAAGGGCGGATGGCTACACCTTC. Its amino acids are CASSFSRADGYTF.